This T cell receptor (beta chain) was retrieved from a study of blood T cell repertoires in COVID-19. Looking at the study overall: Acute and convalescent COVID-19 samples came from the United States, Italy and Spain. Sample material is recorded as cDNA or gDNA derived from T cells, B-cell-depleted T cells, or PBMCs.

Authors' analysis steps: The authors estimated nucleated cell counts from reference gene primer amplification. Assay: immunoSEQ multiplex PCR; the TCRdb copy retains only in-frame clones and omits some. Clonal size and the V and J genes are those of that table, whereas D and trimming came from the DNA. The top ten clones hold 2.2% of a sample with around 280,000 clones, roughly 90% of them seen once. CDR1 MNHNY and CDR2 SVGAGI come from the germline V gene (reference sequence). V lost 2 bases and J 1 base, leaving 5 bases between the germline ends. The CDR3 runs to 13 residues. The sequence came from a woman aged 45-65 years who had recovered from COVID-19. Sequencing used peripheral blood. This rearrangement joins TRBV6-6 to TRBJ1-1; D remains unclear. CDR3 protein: CASSYTENTEAFF. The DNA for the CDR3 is TGTGCCAGCAGTTACACAGAGAACACTGAAGCTTTCTTT.